Sequencing of this T cell receptor (beta chain) was carried out in a study of neurological immune-mediated disorders. In the study overall: Of the 35 or so patients with multiple sclerosis, about 30 had relapsing-remitting MS, whereas the remaining 3 had secondary progressive MS.

Germline V gives CDR1 ENHRY, CDR2 SYGVKD. The CDR3 totals 11 residues. The germline V and J ends were trimmed by 3 bases and 4 bases, with 3 bases remaining between them. This clonotype was seen ten or more times. With 10-nucleotide random UMIs included, cDNA was synthesized by 5'RACE. TCRdb reprocessed the 5' RACE reads with MiXCR, giving one entry per CDR3 protein. The sample comprises some 66,000 distinct CDR3 sequences, over 4% of which are singletons, and around 2.7% rests with the top ten. The origin of this receptor is a man in his fifties with multiple sclerosis. The sequenced material came from PBMCs. This chain joins TRBV10-3 and TRBJ2-5; D is uncertain. DNA of the CDR3: TGTGCCATCAGTGAACGAGAGACCCAGTACTTC. It encodes CAISERETQYF.